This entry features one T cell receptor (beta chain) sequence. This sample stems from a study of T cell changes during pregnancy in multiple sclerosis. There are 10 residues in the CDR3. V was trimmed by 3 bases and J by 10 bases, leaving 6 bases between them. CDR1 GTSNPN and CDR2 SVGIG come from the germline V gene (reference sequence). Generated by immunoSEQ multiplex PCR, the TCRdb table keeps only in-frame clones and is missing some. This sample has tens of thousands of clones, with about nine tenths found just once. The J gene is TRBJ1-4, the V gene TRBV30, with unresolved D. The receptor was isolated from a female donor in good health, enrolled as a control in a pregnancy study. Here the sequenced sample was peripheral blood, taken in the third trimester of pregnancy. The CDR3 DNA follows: TGTGCCTGGAGCGGTGGAAAACTGTTTTTT. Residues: CAWSGGKLFF.